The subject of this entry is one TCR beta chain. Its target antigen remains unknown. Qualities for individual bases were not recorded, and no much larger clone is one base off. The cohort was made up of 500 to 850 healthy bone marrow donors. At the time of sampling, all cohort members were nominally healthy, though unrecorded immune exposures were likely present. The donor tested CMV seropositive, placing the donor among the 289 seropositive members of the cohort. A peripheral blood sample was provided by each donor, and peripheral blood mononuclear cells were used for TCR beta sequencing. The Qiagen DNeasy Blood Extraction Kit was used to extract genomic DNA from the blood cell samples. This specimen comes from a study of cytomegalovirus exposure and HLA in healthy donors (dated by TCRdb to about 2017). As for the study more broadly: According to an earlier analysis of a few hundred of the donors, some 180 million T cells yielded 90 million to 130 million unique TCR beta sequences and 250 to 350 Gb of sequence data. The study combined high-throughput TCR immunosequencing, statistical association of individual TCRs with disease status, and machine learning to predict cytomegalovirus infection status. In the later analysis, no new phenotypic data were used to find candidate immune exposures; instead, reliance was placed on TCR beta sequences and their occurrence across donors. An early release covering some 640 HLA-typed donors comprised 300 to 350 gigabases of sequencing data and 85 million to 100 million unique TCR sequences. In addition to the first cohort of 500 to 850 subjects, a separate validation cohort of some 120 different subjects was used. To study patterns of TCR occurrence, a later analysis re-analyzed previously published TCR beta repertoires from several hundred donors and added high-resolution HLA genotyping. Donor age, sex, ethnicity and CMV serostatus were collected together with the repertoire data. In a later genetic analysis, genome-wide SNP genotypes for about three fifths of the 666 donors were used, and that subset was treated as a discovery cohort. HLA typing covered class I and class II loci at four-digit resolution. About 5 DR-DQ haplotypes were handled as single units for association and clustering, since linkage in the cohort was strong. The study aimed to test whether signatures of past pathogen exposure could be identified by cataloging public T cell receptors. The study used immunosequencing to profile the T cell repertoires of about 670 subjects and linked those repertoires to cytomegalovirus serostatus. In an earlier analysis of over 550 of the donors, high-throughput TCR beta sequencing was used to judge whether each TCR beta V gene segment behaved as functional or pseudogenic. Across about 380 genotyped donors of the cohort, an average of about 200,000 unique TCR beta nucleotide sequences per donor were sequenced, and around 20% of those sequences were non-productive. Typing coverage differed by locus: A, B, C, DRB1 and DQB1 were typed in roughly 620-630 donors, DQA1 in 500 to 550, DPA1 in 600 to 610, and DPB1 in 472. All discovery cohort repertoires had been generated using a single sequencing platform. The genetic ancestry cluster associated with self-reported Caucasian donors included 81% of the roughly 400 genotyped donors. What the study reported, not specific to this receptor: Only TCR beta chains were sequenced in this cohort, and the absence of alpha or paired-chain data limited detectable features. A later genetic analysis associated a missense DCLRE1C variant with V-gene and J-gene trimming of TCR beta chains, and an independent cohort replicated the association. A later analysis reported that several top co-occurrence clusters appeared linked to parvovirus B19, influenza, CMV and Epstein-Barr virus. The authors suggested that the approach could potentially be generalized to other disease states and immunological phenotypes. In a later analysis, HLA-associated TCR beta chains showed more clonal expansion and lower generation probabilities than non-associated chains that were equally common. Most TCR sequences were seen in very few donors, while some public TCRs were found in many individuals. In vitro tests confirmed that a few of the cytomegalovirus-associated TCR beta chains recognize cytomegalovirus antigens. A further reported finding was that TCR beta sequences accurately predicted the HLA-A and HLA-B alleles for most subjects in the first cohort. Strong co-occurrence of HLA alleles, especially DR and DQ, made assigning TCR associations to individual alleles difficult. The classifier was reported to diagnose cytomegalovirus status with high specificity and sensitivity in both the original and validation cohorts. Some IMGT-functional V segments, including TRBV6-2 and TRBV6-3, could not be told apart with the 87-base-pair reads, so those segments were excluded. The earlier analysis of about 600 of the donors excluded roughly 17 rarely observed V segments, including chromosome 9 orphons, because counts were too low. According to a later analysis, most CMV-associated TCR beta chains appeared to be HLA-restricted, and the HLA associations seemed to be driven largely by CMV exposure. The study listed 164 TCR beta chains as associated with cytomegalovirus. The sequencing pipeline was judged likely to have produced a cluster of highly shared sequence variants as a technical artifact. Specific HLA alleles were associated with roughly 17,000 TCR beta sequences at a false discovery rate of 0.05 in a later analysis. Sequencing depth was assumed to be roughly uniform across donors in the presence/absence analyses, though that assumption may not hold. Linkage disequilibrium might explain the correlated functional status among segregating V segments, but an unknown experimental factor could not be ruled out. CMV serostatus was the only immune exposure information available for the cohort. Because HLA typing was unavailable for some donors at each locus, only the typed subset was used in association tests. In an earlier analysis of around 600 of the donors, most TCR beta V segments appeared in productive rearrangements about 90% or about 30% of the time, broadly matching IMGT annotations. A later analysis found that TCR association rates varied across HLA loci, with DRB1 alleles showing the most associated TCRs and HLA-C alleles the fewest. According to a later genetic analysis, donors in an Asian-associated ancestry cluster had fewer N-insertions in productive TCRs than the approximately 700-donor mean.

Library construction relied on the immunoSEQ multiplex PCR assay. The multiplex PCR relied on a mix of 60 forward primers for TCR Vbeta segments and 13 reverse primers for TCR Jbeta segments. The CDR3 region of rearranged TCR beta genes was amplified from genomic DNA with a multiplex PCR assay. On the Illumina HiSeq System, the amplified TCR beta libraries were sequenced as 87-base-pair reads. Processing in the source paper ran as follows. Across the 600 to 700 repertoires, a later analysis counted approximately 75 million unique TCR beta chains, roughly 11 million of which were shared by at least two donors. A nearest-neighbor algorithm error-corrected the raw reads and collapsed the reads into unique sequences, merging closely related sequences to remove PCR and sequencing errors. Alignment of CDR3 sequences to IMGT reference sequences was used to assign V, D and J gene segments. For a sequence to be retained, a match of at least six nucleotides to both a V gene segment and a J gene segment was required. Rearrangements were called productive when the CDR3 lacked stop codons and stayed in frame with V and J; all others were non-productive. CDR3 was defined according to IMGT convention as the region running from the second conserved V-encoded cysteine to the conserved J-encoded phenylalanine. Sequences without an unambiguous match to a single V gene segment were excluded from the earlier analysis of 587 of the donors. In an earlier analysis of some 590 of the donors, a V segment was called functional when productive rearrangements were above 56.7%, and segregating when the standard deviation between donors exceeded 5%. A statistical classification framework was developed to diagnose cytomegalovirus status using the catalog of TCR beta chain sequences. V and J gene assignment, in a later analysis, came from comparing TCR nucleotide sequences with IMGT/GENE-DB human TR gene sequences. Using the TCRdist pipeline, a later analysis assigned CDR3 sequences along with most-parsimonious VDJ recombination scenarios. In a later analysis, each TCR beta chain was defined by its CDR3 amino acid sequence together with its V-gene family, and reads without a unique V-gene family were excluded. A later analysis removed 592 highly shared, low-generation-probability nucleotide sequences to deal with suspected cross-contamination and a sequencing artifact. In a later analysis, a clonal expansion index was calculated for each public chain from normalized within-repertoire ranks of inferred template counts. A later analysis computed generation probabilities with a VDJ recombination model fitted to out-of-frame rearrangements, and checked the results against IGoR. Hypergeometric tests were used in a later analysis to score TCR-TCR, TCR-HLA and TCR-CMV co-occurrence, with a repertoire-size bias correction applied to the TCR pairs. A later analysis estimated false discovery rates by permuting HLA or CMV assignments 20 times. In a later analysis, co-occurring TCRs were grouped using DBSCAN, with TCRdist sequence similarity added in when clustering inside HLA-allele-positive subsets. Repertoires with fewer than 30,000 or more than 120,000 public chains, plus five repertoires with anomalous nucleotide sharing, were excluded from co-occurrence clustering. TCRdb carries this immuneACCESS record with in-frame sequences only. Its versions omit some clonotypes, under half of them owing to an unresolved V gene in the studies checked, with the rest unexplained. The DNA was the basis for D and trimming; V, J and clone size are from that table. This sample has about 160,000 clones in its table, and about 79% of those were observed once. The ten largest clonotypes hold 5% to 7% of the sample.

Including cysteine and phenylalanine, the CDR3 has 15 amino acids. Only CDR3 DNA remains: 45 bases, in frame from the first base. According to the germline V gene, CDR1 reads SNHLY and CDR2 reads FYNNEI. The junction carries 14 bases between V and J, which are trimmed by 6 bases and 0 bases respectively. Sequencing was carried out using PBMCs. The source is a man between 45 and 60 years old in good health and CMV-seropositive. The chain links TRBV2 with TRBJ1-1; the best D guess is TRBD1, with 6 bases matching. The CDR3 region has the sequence CASSTGPQMNTEAFF. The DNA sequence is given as TGTGCCAGCAGCACAGGGCCGCAAATGAACACTGAAGCTTTCTTT.